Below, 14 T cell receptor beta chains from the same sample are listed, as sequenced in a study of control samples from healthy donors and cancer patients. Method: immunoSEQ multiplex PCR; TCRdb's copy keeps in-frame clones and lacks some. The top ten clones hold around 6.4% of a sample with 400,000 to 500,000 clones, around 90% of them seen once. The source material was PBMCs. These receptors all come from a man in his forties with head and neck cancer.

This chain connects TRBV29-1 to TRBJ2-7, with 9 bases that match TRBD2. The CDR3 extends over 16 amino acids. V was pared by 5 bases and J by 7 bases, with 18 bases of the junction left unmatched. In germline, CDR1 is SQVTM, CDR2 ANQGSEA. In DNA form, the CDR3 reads TGCAGCGTTCGAGAGGTGGGTAGCGGGGGACCGGGGGAGCAGTACTTC. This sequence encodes CSVREVGSGGPGEQYF.

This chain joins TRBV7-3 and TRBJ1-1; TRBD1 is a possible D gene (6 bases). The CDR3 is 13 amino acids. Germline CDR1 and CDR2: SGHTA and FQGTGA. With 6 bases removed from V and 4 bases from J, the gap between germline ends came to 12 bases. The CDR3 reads CASSPTGTTEAFF. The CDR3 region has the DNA TGTGCCAGCAGTCCCACAGGGACCACTGAAGCTTTCTTT.

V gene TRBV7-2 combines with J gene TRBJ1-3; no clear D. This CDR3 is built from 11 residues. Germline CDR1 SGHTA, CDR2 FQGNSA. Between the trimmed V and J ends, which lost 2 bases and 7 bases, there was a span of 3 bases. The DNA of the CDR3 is TGTGCCAGCAGCTTAAGCAACACCATATATTTT. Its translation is CASSLSNTIYF.

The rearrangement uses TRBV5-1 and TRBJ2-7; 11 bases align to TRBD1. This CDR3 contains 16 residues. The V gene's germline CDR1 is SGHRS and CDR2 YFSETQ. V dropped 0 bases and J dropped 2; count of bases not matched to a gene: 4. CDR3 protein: CASSLEGQGGPYEQYF. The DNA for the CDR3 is TGCGCCAGCAGCTTGGAGGGACAGGGGGGCCCCTACGAGCAGTACTTC.

CDR3 loop: CSGGRGSGYTF. DNA for the CDR3: TGCAGTGGGGGGCGGGGTTCTGGCTACACCTTC. This chain links TRBV20-1 with TRBJ1-2; D is perhaps TRBD1 (6 bases). Trimming stripped 7 bases from V and 7 bases from J, with 13 bases between. This CDR3 has 11 amino acids. The germline gives CDR1 DFQATT, CDR2 SNEGSKA (reference sequence).

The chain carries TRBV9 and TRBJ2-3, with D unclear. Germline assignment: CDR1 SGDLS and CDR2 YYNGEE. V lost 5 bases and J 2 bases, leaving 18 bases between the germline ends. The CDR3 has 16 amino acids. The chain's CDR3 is CASSPRTDPATDTQYF. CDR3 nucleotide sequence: TGTGCCAGCAGTCCTAGGACCGATCCCGCCACAGATACGCAGTATTTT.

CDR3 in amino acids: CASSEPGAMNTEAFF. The CDR3 DNA reads TGTGCCAGCAGTGAACCCGGAGCCATGAACACTGAAGCTTTCTTT. The J gene is TRBJ1-1, the V gene TRBV6-1; D remains unclear. V was clipped by 2 bases and J by 0 bases, with 10 bases between them. This CDR3 contains 15 residues. The germline CDR1 and CDR2 sequences are MNHNS and SASEGT.

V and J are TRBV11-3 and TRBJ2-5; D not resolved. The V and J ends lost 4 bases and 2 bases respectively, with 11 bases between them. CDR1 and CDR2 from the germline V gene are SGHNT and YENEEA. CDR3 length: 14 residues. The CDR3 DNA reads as TGTGCCAGCAGCTCCGGGTCCACTCAAGAGACCCAGTACTTC. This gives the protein CASSSGSTQETQYF.

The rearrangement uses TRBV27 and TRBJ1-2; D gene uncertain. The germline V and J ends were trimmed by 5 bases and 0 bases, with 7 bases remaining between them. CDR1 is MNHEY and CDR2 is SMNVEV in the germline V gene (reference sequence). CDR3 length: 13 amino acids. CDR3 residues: CASSIKANYGYTF. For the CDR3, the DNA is TGTGCCAGCAGTATTAAAGCTAACTATGGCTACACCTTC.

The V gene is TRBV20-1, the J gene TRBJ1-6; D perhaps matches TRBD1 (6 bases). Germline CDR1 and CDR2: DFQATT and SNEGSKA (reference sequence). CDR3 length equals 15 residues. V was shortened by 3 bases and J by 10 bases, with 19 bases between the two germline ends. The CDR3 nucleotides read TGCAGTGCTAGTGTAGGGGGGTCCGTATTATCACCCCTCCACTTT. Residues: CSASVGGSVLSPLHF.

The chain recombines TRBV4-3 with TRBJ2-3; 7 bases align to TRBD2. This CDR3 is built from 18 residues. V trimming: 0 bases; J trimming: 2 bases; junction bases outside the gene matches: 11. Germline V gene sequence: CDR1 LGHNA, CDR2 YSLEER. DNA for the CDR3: TGCGCCAGCAGCCAAGACCCCATCCAAGCGGGGCCCACAGATACGCAGTATTTT. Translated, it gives CASSQDPIQAGPTDTQYF.

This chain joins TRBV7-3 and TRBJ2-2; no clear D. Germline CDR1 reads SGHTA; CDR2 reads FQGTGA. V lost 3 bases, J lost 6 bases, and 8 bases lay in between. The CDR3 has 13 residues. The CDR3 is CASSFSAAGELFF. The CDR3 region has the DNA TGTGCCAGCAGCTTTTCTGCCGCCGGGGAGCTGTTTTTT.

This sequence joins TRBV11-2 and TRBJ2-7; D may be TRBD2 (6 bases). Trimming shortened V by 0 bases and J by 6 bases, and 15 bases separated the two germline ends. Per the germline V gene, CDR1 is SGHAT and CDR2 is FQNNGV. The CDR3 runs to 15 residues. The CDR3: CASSLDSRDTGEQYF. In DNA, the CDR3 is TGTGCCAGCAGCTTAGATTCGCGGGATACGGGCGAGCAGTACTTC.

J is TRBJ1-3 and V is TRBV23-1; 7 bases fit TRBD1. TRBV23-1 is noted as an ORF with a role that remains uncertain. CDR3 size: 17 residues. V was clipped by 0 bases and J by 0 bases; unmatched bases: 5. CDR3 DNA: TGCGCCAGCAGTCAATCGAAGGGGGCCATCTCTGGAAACACCATATATTTT. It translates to CASSQSKGAISGNTIYF.